These 17 T cell receptor beta chains came from one sample sequenced in a study of CD8+ T cells in alopecia areata. The pooled cutaneous lymph node cells were sorted using several markers (CD4, CD8alpha, NKG2D, NKG2ACE and others). RNA, once extracted, was reverse transcribed into cDNA for use as the sequencing template. Data came from immunoSEQ multiplex PCR; TCRdb stores just in-frame clones and leaves some out. There are more than 250,000 clones in the sample, none observed a single time. Sequences were obtained from CD4+ T cells sorted from a lymph node. These receptors were taken from a C3H/HeJ mouse with alopecia areata. The MHC haplotype of the strain is H2-k.

This clone was seen only a few times. Genes here carry mouse names. Read data end 4 residues before the CDR3 end; the end is taken from the germline J gene. Additional DNA sequences in this sample encode the identical CDR3. The V and J genes are TRBV17 and TRBJ2-2, with 11 bases aligning to TRBD2. CDR1 MNHDT and CDR2 YYDKIL come from the germline V gene. The CDR3 contains 15 residues. J was trimmed by 6 bases and V by 1 base; bases with no gene match: 1. The CDR3 is CASSRGTGGPGQLYF. Partial CDR3 DNA: TGTGCTAGCAGTAGAGGGACTGGGGGGCCCGGG.

This clone occurred a few times. Genes and germline are mouse. Read sequence stops 4 residues before the CDR3 end, and the germline J gene provides the missing end. J is TRBJ2-3 and V is TRBV5; D possibly corresponds to TRBD2 (6 bases). Looked up from germline, CDR1 is LGHNA and CDR2 is YNLKQL (reference sequence). Trimming left V 5 bases short and J 0 bases short, with 9 bases between. The CDR3 is made up of 14 amino acids. The CDR3: CASSTTGSAETLYF. CDR3 bases read: TGTGCCAGCAGCACGACTGGAAGTGCAGAA.

This clone was detected many times. Genes and germline come from the mouse. The read ends 4 residues early relative to the CDR3; the germline J gene fills the gap. This specimen includes other DNA sequences encoding the same CDR3. The chain is built from TRBV13-1 and TRBJ2-7; D is possibly TRBD2 (6 bases). The CDR3 extends over 13 amino acids. Germline values: CDR1 NSHNY, CDR2 SYGAGN. CDR3 amino acids: CASSDAGGYEQYF. The CDR3 bases that were read are TGTGCCAGCAGTGATGCGGGGGGTTAT.

Of note for this clone: The gene names given are mouse names. The chain's CDR3 is CASSRLGEDTQYF. CDR3 DNA, as far as it was read: TGTGCCAGCAGTAGGCTGGGGGAAGAC. The chain links TRBV13-1 to TRBJ2-5, with TRBD2 matching over 7 bases. The sequence runs out 4 residues before the end of the CDR3; the remainder is reconstructed from the germline J gene. Germline V gives CDR1 NSHNY, CDR2 SYGAGN. The CDR3 runs to 13 residues.

This clone was seen repeatedly, ten times or more. Mouse gene names apply. The read finishes 4 residues shy of the CDR3 end, and the germline J gene is used to complete it. The V gene is TRBV17, the J gene TRBJ2-1; D remains unclear. Trimming cost V 3 bases and J 4 bases, with 4 bases left between them. The CDR3 loop spans 12 amino acids. Germline CDR1 and CDR2: MNHDT and YYDKIL. CDR3 protein: CASSSQYAEQFF. The part of the CDR3 DNA that was read is TGTGCTAGCAGTAGTCAGTATGCT. The variable domain in full, completed from reference TRBV17 and TRBJ2-1, reads DTTVKQNPRYKLARVGKPVNLICSQTMNHDTMYWYQKKPNQAPKLLLFYYDKILNREADTFEKFQSSRPNNSFCSLYIGSAGLEYSAMYLCASSSQYAEQFFGPGTRLTVL.

This clone was observed a few times. Any gene name here is a mouse gene name. From the germline J gene comes the end of the CDR3, since the read stops 4 residues before it. V and J are TRBV1 and TRBJ2-5; 8 bases are a match to TRBD2. The CDR3 loop spans 15 amino acids. From germline, CDR1 is NSQYPW and CDR2 LRSPGD (reference sequence). CDR3 DNA, as far as it was read: TGCACCTGCAGTGCAGTCGGGGGGGGCGTAGAC. It is translated as CTCSAVGGGVD. The whole CDR3 region reads CTCSAVGGGVDTQYF. Full variable domain (remainder filled in from reference TRBV1 and TRBJ2-5): VTLLEQNPRWRLVPRGQAVNLRCILKNSQYPWMSWYQQDLQKQLQWLFTLRSPGDKEVKSLPGADYLATRVTDTELRLQVANMSQGRTLYCTCSAVGGGVDTQYFGPGTRLLVL.

Concerning this clone: Gene names denote mouse genes. The DNA ends 4 residues before the CDR3 does, and the rest of the CDR3 is filled in from the germline J gene. Other nucleotide sequences from this sample produce the same CDR3. V gene TRBV1 combines with J gene TRBJ2-3, with TRBD2 as a possible D gene (5 bases). Trimming removed 3 bases from V and 0 bases from J, with 10 bases in between. The CDR3 runs 15 residues. Germline CDR1 NSQYPW, CDR2 LRSPGD (reference sequence). The sequenced CDR3 bases are TGCACCTGCAGTGCCCTGGGATCTAGTGCAGAA. Amino acid sequence: CTCSALGSSAE. The whole CDR3 protein reads CTCSALGSSAETLYF.

A remark on this clone: Gene names and germline match the mouse. The covered CDR3 bases are TGTGCCAGCAGTGATGCAGTCCCAACAGAA. It specifies CASSDAVPTE. The whole CDR3 region reads CASSDAVPTETLYF. The chain links TRBV13-1 to TRBJ2-3, with D hard to call. Read sequence stops 4 residues before the CDR3 end, and the germline J gene provides the missing end. Germline CDR1 reads NSHNY; CDR2 reads SYGAGN. The germline V and J ends were trimmed by 0 bases and 4 bases, with 9 bases remaining between them. This CDR3 has 14 amino acids.

As to this clone: Germline and genes here are mouse. The sequence runs out 4 residues before the end of the CDR3; the remainder is reconstructed from the germline J gene. The chain is built from TRBV13-2 and TRBJ2-7; 12 positions match TRBD2. The CDR3 has 15 residues. In germline, CDR1 is NNHNN, CDR2 SYGAGS (reference sequence). The J segment lost 2 bases and the V segment lost 5 bases, leaving 5 bases of the junction unmatched. The sequenced part of the CDR3 DNA is TGTGCCAGCGGCGGAGGGACTGGGGGGACCTAT. Amino acids: CASGGGTGGTY. The CDR3, in full, reads CASGGGTGGTYEQYF.

This clone was counted only a few times. The gene symbols are mouse symbols. The read ends 4 residues before the CDR3 terminus; that terminus is restored from the germline J gene. This sample includes further DNA sequences coding for the same CDR3. The V gene is TRBV1, the J gene TRBJ2-2, with TRBD1 matching over 7 bases. The V gene end was trimmed by 5 bases and the J gene end by 0 bases; junction bases not matched to a gene: 3. Germline lookup yields CDR1 NSQYPW and CDR2 LRSPGD (reference sequence). The length of the CDR3 is 15 residues. The CDR3 protein is CTCSRQGANTGQLYF. Incomplete CDR3 DNA: TGCACCTGCAGTAGACAGGGCGCAAACACCGGG.

This clone has just a few counts. Gene names follow the mouse nomenclature. The observed sequence ends 3 residues before the CDR3 terminus, with the missing tail filled in from the germline J gene. The same CDR3 is also encoded by other DNA sequences in this sample. The chain uses TRBV19 and TRBJ1-6; 9 bases map to TRBD1. TRBJ1-6 is assigned to the ORF class and has an uncertain function. The germline V gene encodes CDR1 FNHDT and CDR2 SITEND (reference sequence). The CDR3 sequence is 16 residues long. V lost 4 bases to trimming and J lost 1 base; unmatched junction nucleotides: 3. Incomplete CDR3 DNA: TGTGCCAGCAGTCCACAGGGGGCATCCTATAATTCGCCC. This sequence encodes CASSPQGASYNSP. The complete CDR3 reads CASSPQGASYNSPLYF.

In the case of this clone: A much bigger clone sits one base away, suggesting this may be a read error. Any gene name here is a mouse gene name. The CDR3 end falls 4 residues outside the read, so it is completed with the germline J gene. V and J are TRBV19 and TRBJ2-7; D perhaps matches TRBD1 (5 bases). The CDR3 has 11 amino acids. Germline-derived CDR1 and CDR2 are FNHDT and SITEND (reference sequence). The sequenced part of the CDR3 DNA is TGTGCCAGCAGTTACAGGTAT. It is translated as CASSYRY. The full-length CDR3 reads as CASSYRYEQYF. The full variable domain, completed using reference TRBV19 and TRBJ2-7, is GGIITQTPKFLIGQEGQKLTLKCQQNFNHDTMYWYRQDSGKGLRLIYYSITENDLQKGDLSEGYDASREKKSSFSLTVTSAQKNEMAVFLCASSYRYEQYFGPGTRLTVL.

For this clone: A much larger clone lies one base from this, so it may be a read error. Gene names are the mouse ones. Read sequence stops 4 residues before the CDR3 end, and the germline J gene provides the missing end. The sample has other DNA sequences that encode this CDR3 too. This chain links TRBV13-3 with TRBJ2-2; 9 bases map to TRBD1. CDR1 and CDR2 (germline): NNHDY, SYVADS. The CDR3 is 15 amino acids. V trimming: 3 bases; J trimming: 2 bases; junction bases outside the gene matches: 2. Incomplete CDR3 DNA: TGTGCCAGCAGTGGGGACAGGGCGAACACCGGG. This sequence encodes CASSGDRANTG. The whole CDR3 sequence is CASSGDRANTGQLYF.

The sample holds a few counts of this clone. Each gene name is a mouse one. The read ends 4 residues shy of where the CDR3 ends; the end is completed using the germline J gene. This sample includes further DNA sequences coding for the same CDR3. The rearrangement links TRBV29 to TRBJ1-2; D is undetermined. V was cut by 6 bases and J by 0 bases, with 8 bases left in between. The CDR3 covers 13 residues. Germline V gene data show CDR1 as MSHET and CDR2 as SYDVDS. Incomplete CDR3 DNA: TGTGCTAGCAGACGTACAGCAAACTCC. It is translated as CASRRTANS. The entire CDR3 protein is CASRRTANSDYTF.

As regards this clone: Germline and genes here are mouse. The read finishes 4 residues shy of the CDR3 end, and the germline J gene is used to complete it. The chain carries TRBV5 and TRBJ1-1, with TRBD1 as a possible D gene (5 bases). There are 12 residues in the CDR3. The germline V gene has CDR1 LGHNA and CDR2 YNLKQL (reference sequence). Here the CDR3 reads CASSQGTKEVFF. Incomplete CDR3 DNA: TGTGCCAGCAGCCAAGGGACAAAA.

Points on this clone: Gene names are the mouse ones. The read gets to within 4 residues of the CDR3 end, and the germline J gene fills in the rest. The sample contains more than one DNA sequence encoding this CDR3. The V and J genes are TRBV13-1 and TRBJ2-4, with 8 bases aligning to TRBD2. This CDR3 comprises 14 residues. Per germline, CDR1 NSHNY and CDR2 SYGAGN. CDR3 protein: CASSDGWGENTLYF. Incomplete CDR3 DNA: TGTGCCAGCAGTGACGGCTGGGGGGAAAAC.

This clone was counted between two and nine times. The listed genes are named as in mouse. The CDR3 DNA, read in part, is TGTGCCAGCAGTGACAGGGGAGGGGAAGAC. Translating it yields CASSDRGGED. The CDR3 reads in full as CASSDRGGEDTQYF. This chain links TRBV13-3 with TRBJ2-5; maybe TRBD1 (6 bases). With the read ending 4 residues before the CDR3 end, the germline J gene is used to fill in that end. From germline, CDR1 is NNHDY and CDR2 SYVADS. The CDR3 extends over 14 amino acids.